The entry below describes one T cell receptor beta chain. Its antigen is still unknown. Sequencing was performed with immunoSEQ multiplex PCR; in TCRdb, only in-frame clones are kept and a portion is missing. The sample holds 200,000 to 300,000 clones, around 87% seen once. The sample originates from a study of cytomegalovirus exposure and HLA in healthy donors. Study-wide results and caveats: First-cohort TCR clusters tended to co-occur in the roughly 120 validation repertoires, a later analysis found. The study labeled fewer than 200 TCR beta chains cytomegalovirus-associated. In vitro work confirmed that three CMV-associated chains recognize CMV antigens.

The CDR3 is 17 residues long. The germline V gene encodes CDR1 SGHVS and CDR2 FQNEAQ. Between the trimmed V and J ends, which lost 1 base and 1 base, there was a span of 14 bases. This TCR was sampled from a woman aged 25 to 39 in good health and CMV-seropositive. What was sequenced was PBMCs. This chain connects TRBV7-8 to TRBJ1-3; the D gene is possibly TRBD1 (5 bases). For the CDR3, the DNA is TGTGCCAGCAGCTTAGGCGCCGGGACTCCTTCTGGAAACACCATATATTTT. Protein sequence: CASSLGAGTPSGNTIYF. Full variable domain (rest looked up from reference TRBV7-8 and TRBJ1-3): GAGVSQSPRYKVAKRGQDVALRCDPISGHVSLFWYQQALGQGPEFLTYFQNEAQLDKSGLPSDRFFAERPEGSVSTLKIQRTQQEDSAVYLCASSLGAGTPSGNTIYFGEGSWLTVV.